This T cell receptor (beta chain) is from a study of prognosis after radiotherapy for stage I lung cancer. Across the whole study: Recruiting of stage I non-small cell lung cancer patients into the study occurred between 2018 and 2019. Regarding the study as a whole: Reduced Shannon entropy following stereotactic body radiation therapy was recorded in patients who developed distant metastases. Patients with metastases reportedly showed TRBV and TRBJ gene usage that differed from patients without metastases.

The genomic DNA TCR beta CDR3 region underwent two rounds of multiplex PCR. Individual primers that were specific to each TRBV and TRBJ gene served in first-round PCR. TCRdb re-called the multiplex PCR reads with MiXCR, one entry per CDR3 protein. The sample includes tens of thousands of distinct CDR3 sequences, about a quarter seen only once; the top ten take around 8.1%. A remark on this clonotype: Its antigen is still unknown. A single base separates this from a much larger clone, so it may be a read error.

The CDR3 sequence is 13 residues long. Germline CDR1 DFQATT, CDR2 SNEGSKA (reference sequence). The specimen was PBMCs, collected before or after stereotactic body radiation therapy (not recorded which). This chain uses TRBV20-1 with TRBJ1-1; TRBD1 might be the D (6 bases). The source is a donor over 45 with non-small cell lung cancer. The CDR3 reads CSAPIPGQHEASF. Here the CDR3 DNA reads TGCAGTGCTCCAATCCCGGGACAACATGAAGCTTCCTTT.